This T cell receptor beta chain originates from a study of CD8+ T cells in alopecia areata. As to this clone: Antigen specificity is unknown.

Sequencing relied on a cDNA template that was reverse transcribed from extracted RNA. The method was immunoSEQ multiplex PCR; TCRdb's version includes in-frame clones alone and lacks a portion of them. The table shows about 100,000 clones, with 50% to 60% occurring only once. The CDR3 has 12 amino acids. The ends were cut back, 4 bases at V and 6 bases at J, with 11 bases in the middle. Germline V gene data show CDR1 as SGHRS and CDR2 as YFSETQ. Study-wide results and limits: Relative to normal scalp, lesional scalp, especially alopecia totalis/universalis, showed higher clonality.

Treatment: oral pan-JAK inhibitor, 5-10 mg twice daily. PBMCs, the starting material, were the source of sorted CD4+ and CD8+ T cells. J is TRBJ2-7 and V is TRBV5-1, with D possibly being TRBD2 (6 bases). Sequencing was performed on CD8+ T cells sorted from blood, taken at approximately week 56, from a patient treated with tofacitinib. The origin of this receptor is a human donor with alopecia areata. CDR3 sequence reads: CASSKDGGEQYF. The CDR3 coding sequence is TGCGCCAGCAGCAAAGACGGGGGCGAGCAGTACTTC.